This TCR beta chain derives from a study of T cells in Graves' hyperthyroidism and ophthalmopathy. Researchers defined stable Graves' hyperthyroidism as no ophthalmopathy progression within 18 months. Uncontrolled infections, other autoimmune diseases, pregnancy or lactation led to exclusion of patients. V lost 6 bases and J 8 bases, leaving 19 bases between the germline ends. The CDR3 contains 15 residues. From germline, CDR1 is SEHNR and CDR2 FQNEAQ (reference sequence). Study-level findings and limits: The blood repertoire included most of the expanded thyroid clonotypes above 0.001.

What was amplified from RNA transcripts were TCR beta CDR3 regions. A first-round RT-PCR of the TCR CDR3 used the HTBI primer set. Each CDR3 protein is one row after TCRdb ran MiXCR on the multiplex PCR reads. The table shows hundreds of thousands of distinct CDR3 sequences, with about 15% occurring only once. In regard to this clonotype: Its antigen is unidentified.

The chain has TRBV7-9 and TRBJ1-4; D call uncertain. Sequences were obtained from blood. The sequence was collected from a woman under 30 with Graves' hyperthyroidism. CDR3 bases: TGTGCCAGCAGTCCTACGACAACGGAATGGGAAAAACTGTTTTTT. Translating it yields CASSPTTTEWEKLFF.